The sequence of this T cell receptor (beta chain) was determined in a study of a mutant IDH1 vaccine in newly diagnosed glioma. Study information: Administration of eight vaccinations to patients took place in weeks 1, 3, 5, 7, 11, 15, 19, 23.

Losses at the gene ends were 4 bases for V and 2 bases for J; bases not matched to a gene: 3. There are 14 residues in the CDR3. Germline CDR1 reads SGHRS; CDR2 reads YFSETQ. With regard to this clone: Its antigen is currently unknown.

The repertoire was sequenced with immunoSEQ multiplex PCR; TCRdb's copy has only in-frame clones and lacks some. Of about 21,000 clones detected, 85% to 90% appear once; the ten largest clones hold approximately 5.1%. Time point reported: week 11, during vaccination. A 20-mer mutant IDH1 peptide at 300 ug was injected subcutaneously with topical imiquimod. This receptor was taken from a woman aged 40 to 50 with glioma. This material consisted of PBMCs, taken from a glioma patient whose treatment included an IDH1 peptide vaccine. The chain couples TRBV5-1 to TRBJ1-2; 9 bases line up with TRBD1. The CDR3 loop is CASSVDRGNYGYTF. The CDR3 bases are TGCGCCAGCAGCGTGGACAGGGGAAACTATGGCTACACCTTC.